Listed here are 31 T cell receptor beta chains from one sample, sequenced in a study of blood T cell repertoires in COVID-19 (dated by TCRdb to 2018 to 2021). To prepare the library, the immunoSEQ multiplex PCR assay was applied. The clones in this table, taken by TCRdb from immuneACCESS, are in-frame only. Not every clone is retained; where verified, under half of the shortfall comes from an unresolved V gene, and the cause of the rest is unknown. The sample records approximately 240,000 clones, roughly 86% of which are singletons. The ten largest account for approximately 3% of the sample. Sequencing was carried out using peripheral blood. The receptors here all came from a woman in her 30s who had recovered from COVID-19.

The J gene is TRBJ2-7, the V gene TRBV27; 9 bases match TRBD2. The germline V gene encodes CDR1 MNHEY and CDR2 SMNVEV (reference sequence). CDR3 length: 15 residues. V trimming: 2 bases; J trimming: 3 bases; junction bases outside the gene matches: 5. CDR3 sequence (DNA): TGTGCCAGCAGTTTAGGGCGGGGGGGTTTCTACGAGCAGTACTTC. This sequence encodes CASSLGRGGFYEQYF.

This sequence joins TRBV6-2 or TRBV6-3 and TRBJ2-5; 10 bases are a match to TRBD2. V shed 4 bases and J 5 bases; nucleotides not matched to a gene: 7. Germline loops: CDR1 MNHEY, CDR2 SVGEGT. The CDR3 spans 15 residues. In DNA form, the CDR3 reads TGTGCCAGCAGTTTTAGCGGGGGGCTTGGGGAGACCCAGTACTTC. Its translation: CASSFSGGLGETQYF.

This sequence joins TRBV2 and TRBJ2-1; 8 bases are shared with TRBD1. The germline CDR1 and CDR2 sequences are SNHLY and FYNNEI. The CDR3 length is 14 residues. Trimming at V came to 5 bases and at J to 7 bases, leaving 7 bases not matched to a gene. The DNA of the CDR3 is TGTGCCAGCAGTTACCTGCAGGGGGCGAATGAGCAGTTCTTC. Residues: CASSYLQGANEQFF.

The V gene is TRBV7-8, the J gene TRBJ2-1; 8 bases map to TRBD2. V lost 5 bases, J lost 10 bases, and 4 bases stayed unmatched. Germline CDR1 is SGHVS and CDR2 is FQNEAQ. The CDR3 totals 12 residues. The CDR3 nucleotides read TGTGCCAGCAGCCCCCGCGGGGGGGAGCAGTTCTTC. This encodes CASSPRGGEQFF.

This clone was counted only a few times. This chain links TRBV3-1 (or the pseudogene TRBV3-2) with TRBJ1-6; D is unresolved. Trimming took 1 base from V and 7 from J, leaving 11 bases between them. The germline V gene encodes CDR1 LGHDT and CDR2 YNNKEL (reference sequence). The CDR3 is 15 residues long. CDR3 bases: TGTGCCAGCAGCCAAGCCGCGGTTGGAAATTCACCCCTCCACTTT. Its translation: CASSQAAVGNSPLHF.

The CDR3 reads CASSQERGPVGYTF. In DNA form, the CDR3 reads TGTGCCAGCAGCCAAGAGAGAGGCCCGGTTGGCTACACCTTC. The chain couples TRBV3-1 (or the pseudogene TRBV3-2) to TRBJ1-2; D not resolved. The CDR3 loop spans 14 amino acids. V was trimmed by 0 bases and J by 7 bases, leaving 12 bases between them. Germline CDR1 reads LGHDT; CDR2 reads YNNKEL (reference sequence).

This chain links TRBV27 with TRBJ1-5; D is unclear. The CDR3 is made up of 15 amino acids. The germline CDR1 and CDR2 sequences are MNHEY and SMNVEV (reference sequence). The V gene lost 3 bases and the J gene lost 7 bases, with 16 bases spanning the gap. This CDR3 is CASSLLGSAGQPQHF. The CDR3 nucleotides are TGTGCCAGCAGTTTGCTGGGCTCCGCTGGGCAGCCCCAGCATTTT.

The chain uses TRBV9 and TRBJ2-2; weak D call: TRBD1 (5 bases). Trimming pared 0 bases from V and 4 bases from J, leaving 13 bases between. Germline CDR1 SGDLS, CDR2 YYNGEE. The CDR3 length is 16 residues. The CDR3 protein is CASSVELREATGELFF. The CDR3 DNA sequence: TGTGCCAGCAGCGTAGAGCTCAGGGAAGCCACCGGGGAGCTGTTTTTT.

The chain couples TRBV6-5 to TRBJ1-1; D gene ambiguous. The ends were cut back, 0 bases at V and 0 bases at J, with 5 bases in the middle. The germline gives CDR1 MNHEY, CDR2 SVGAGI. This CDR3 spans 14 amino acids. The CDR3 loop is CASSYSAVNTEAFF. Here the CDR3 DNA reads TGTGCCAGCAGTTACTCGGCAGTGAACACTGAAGCTTTCTTT.

This clone occurred a few times. The CDR3 spells CASSQGQAPHYGYTF. In DNA form, the CDR3 reads TGTGCCAGCAGCCAAGGACAGGCGCCCCACTATGGCTACACCTTC. V usage is TRBV3-1 (or the pseudogene TRBV3-2) and J usage is TRBJ1-2; possibly TRBD1 for D (6 bases). The V and J ends lost 1 base and 3 bases respectively, with 12 bases between them. The CDR3 sequence is 15 residues long. Germline CDR1 is LGHDT and CDR2 is YNNKEL (reference sequence).

The rearrangement joins TRBV2 to TRBJ2-3; D possibly corresponds to TRBD1 (6 bases). The V and J ends lost 10 bases and 4 bases respectively, with 9 bases between them. The CDR3 has 11 amino acids. Germline loops: CDR1 SNHLY, CDR2 FYNNEI. Written as DNA, the CDR3 is TGTGCCACAGAGGGGGCAGATACGCAGTATTTT. Protein sequence: CATEGADTQYF.

This clone appeared many times. The gene calls are TRBV2 and TRBJ2-3; TRBD2 aligns across 7 bases. Germline V CDR1 and CDR2: SNHLY, FYNNEI. The CDR3 covers 14 residues. The junction had 3 bases not matched to a gene; V was cut back by 5 bases and J by 1 base. The CDR3 nucleotides are TGTGCCAGCAGTACTAGCGCCCGCACAGATACGCAGTATTTT. Its translation is CASSTSARTDTQYF.

The chain combines TRBV7-2 with TRBJ2-2, with D maybe TRBD1 (6 bases). Germline V gene data show CDR1 as SGHTA and CDR2 as FQGNSA. V lost 1 base, J lost 0 bases, and 15 bases lay in between. The CDR3 spans 18 residues. The CDR3 region is CASSLVFWAGANTGELFF. The DNA for the CDR3 is TGTGCCAGCAGCTTAGTCTTCTGGGCAGGGGCGAACACCGGGGAGCTGTTTTTT.

The genes are TRBV5-1 and TRBJ2-1; 12 bases agree with TRBD2. The CDR3 consists of 15 residues. V lost 7 bases and J lost 5; bases outside the gene matches: 7. Per germline, CDR1 SGHRS and CDR2 YFSETQ. The CDR3 coding sequence is TGCGCCAGCGGACTAGCGGGACTCCAGAACAATGAGCAGTTCTTC. Translated, it gives CASGLAGLQNNEQFF.

This clone occurred a few times. The gene calls are TRBV7-6 and TRBJ2-5; possible D gene TRBD1, 7 bases. The CDR3 covers 18 residues. Trimming removed 7 bases from V and 1 base from J, with 25 bases in between. The germline V gene has CDR1 SGHVS and CDR2 FNYEAQ. CDR3 amino acids: CASNPYPQGGTLQETQYF. DNA for the CDR3: TGTGCCAGCAACCCTTACCCCCAGGGGGGCACCCTCCAAGAGACCCAGTACTTC.

The chain uses TRBV7-3 and TRBJ2-2, with 12 bases identical to TRBD2. The CDR3 extends over 18 amino acids. Germline CDR1 and CDR2: SGHTA and FQGTGA. The junction had 9 bases not matched to a gene; V was cut back by 5 bases and J by 2 bases. CDR3 protein: CASSPSGGVASNTGELFF. In nucleotides, the CDR3 is TGTGCCAGCAGCCCTAGCGGGGGGGTAGCGAGCAACACCGGGGAGCTGTTTTTT.

This clone was detected only once. This chain joins TRBV7-3 and TRBJ2-7, with D tentatively TRBD1 (6 bases). From germline, CDR1 is SGHTA and CDR2 FQGTGA. Trimming removed 5 bases at V and 2 bases at J, with 28 bases between. The CDR3 sequence is 19 residues long. In DNA form, the CDR3 reads TGTGCCAGCAGCACCCCCGATTTGCTAACCAGGGGCCGAACCTACGAGCAGTACTTC. Amino acid sequence: CASSTPDLLTRGRTYEQYF.

CDR3 residues: CASSHTGTELADTQYF. CDR3 in DNA: TGTGCCAGCAGCCATACCGGGACAGAGTTGGCAGATACGCAGTATTTT. The chain employs TRBV14 and TRBJ2-3; TRBD1 matches at 7 bases. Germline CDR1 and CDR2: SGHDN and FVKESK. There are 16 residues in the CDR3. The ends lost 3 bases at V and 4 bases at J; junction bases unmatched: 10. The full variable domain, with the rest looked up from reference TRBV14 and TRBJ2-3, is EAGVTQFPSHSVIEKGQTVTLRCDPISGHDNLYWYRRVMGKEIKFLLHFVKESKQDESGMPNNRFLAERTGGTYSTLKVQPAELEDSGVYFCASSHTGTELADTQYFGPGTRLTVL.

A word on this clone: At one of its ends the junction is not consistent with the germline gene, which may arise from a read error. The chain uses TRBV5-1 and TRBJ1-1, with D possibly TRBD1 on 5 matching bases. The CDR3 covers 14 residues. CDR1 is SGHRS, CDR2 YFSETQ, per germline. The CDR3 DNA sequence: TGCGCCAGCACCTTGGATCTCCGGGACTCTGAAGCTTTCTTT. This sequence encodes CASTLDLRDSEAFF. The full variable domain, its missing parts supplied by reference TRBV5-1 and TRBJ1-1, is KAGVTQTPRYLIKTRGQQVTLSCSPISGHRSVSWYQQTPGQGLQFLFEYFSETQRNKGNFPGRFSGRQFSNSRSEMNVSTLELGDSALYLCASTLDLRDSEAFFGQGTRLTVV.

The chain has TRBV30 and TRBJ1-1; TRBD1 matches at 12 bases. Trimming took 2 bases from V and 6 from J; bases not matched to a gene: 7. The length of the CDR3 is 15 residues. From germline, CDR1 is GTSNPN and CDR2 SVGIG (reference sequence). The CDR3 region has the DNA TGTGCCTGGAGTAGGGGGACAGGGGGCGCCCCTGAAGCTTTCTTT. As protein: CAWSRGTGGAPEAFF.

V and J are TRBV11-2 and TRBJ2-7; the match to TRBD1 covers 8 bases. With V trimmed by 0 bases and J by 5 bases, 9 bases remained unmatched. This CDR3 has 16 amino acids. CDR1 and CDR2 from the germline V gene are SGHAT and FQNNGV. Written as DNA, the CDR3 is TGTGCCAGCAGCTTAGATCGGACAGGGTTGTCCAACGAGCAGTACTTC. This translates into CASSLDRTGLSNEQYF. The full variable domain, completed using reference TRBV11-2 and TRBJ2-7, is EAGVAQSPRYKIIEKRQSVAFWCNPISGHATLYWYQQILGQGPKLLIQFQNNGVVDDSQLPKDRFSAERLKGVDSTLKIQPAKLEDSAVYLCASSLDRTGLSNEQYFGPGTRLTVT.

The genes are TRBV7-3 and TRBJ2-3, with 7 bases lining up with TRBD2. CDR3 length: 15 amino acids. V shed 5 bases and J 3 bases; nucleotides not matched to a gene: 8. CDR1 and CDR2 from the germline V gene are SGHTA and FQGTGA. CDR3 residues: CASSRGTMGTDTQYF. The CDR3 bases are TGTGCCAGCAGCCGCGGGACTATGGGAACAGATACGCAGTATTTT.

V gene TRBV2 combines with J gene TRBJ2-1; the D gene is possibly TRBD1 (5 bases). The CDR3 runs 16 residues. CDR1 is SNHLY, CDR2 FYNNEI, per germline. V was shortened by 1 base and J by 6 bases, with 16 bases between the two germline ends. In DNA form, the CDR3 reads TGTGCCAGCAGTGAAGGTGGCAGGGCCTCTACCAATGAGCAGTTCTTC. Encoded protein: CASSEGGRASTNEQFF.

The chain uses TRBV3-1 (or the pseudogene TRBV3-2) and TRBJ1-3; weak D call: TRBD1 (5 bases). The V gene lost 0 bases and the J gene lost 4 bases, with 7 bases spanning the gap. The V gene's germline CDR1 is LGHDT and CDR2 YNNKEL (reference sequence). This CDR3 is 14 amino acids long. CDR3 in DNA: TGTGCCAGCAGCCAAGACAGGGTCGGAAACACCATATATTTT. Translating gives CASSQDRVGNTIYF.

This chain connects TRBV6-6 to TRBJ1-2, with D possibly TRBD1 on 5 matching bases. The CDR3 sequence is 13 residues long. Deletions cut 3 bases from V and 6 bases from J, with 11 bases between. CDR1 is MNHNY and CDR2 is SVGAGI in the germline V gene (reference sequence). The DNA for the CDR3 is TGTGCCAGCAGTTATGAGGGAGGGGATGGCTACACCTTC. Its translation: CASSYEGGDGYTF.

This chain connects TRBV6-5 to TRBJ1-1; D might be TRBD1 (5 bases). V lost 7 bases to trimming and J lost 2 bases, with 11 bases between them. CDR1 MNHEY and CDR2 SVGAGI come from the germline V gene. This CDR3 is 13 amino acids long. The CDR3 nucleotides read TGTGCCAGCATGTTGACAGCCAACACTGAAGCTTTCTTT. This encodes CASMLTANTEAFF.

This clone was detected many times. The V gene is TRBV7-9, the J gene TRBJ2-2, with D possibly TRBD1 on 5 matching bases. This CDR3 has 14 amino acids. Trimming took off 4 bases at V and 6 bases at J, with 12 bases between the two ends. Germline V lookup: CDR1 SEHNR, CDR2 FQNEAQ (reference sequence). CDR3 region: CASSSLRGAGELFF. The CDR3 DNA sequence: TGTGCCAGCAGCTCATTAAGGGGCGCCGGGGAGCTGTTTTTT.

The chain combines TRBV10-1 with TRBJ2-1; 9 nucleotides match TRBD2. V gave up 5 bases and J gave up 6 bases; unmatched junction bases: 2. Germline V gene data show CDR1 as WNHNN and CDR2 as SYGVQD (reference sequence). CDR3 length equals 13 residues. The CDR3 sequence is CASSQAGGNEQFF. CDR3 coding DNA: TGCGCCAGCAGTCAAGCGGGGGGCAATGAGCAGTTCTTC.

The chain couples TRBV5-1 to TRBJ2-5, with TRBD1 identical over 8 bases. The CDR3 covers 14 residues. The ends lost 5 bases at V and 2 bases at J; junction bases unmatched: 5. The germline V gene has CDR1 SGHRS and CDR2 YFSETQ. The DNA for the CDR3 is TGCGCCAGCAGTTTTACAGGGGGACAAGAGACCCAGTACTTC. Translation gives CASSFTGGQETQYF.

This chain links TRBV3-1 (or the pseudogene TRBV3-2) with TRBJ2-2, with D tentatively TRBD2 (6 bases). CDR1 and CDR2 from the germline V gene are LGHDT and YNNKEL (reference sequence). V was shortened by 3 bases and J by 3 bases, with 11 bases between the two germline ends. The CDR3 has 15 residues. CDR3 amino acids: CASSHEGGYTGELFF. The CDR3 bases are TGTGCCAGCAGCCACGAAGGAGGGTACACCGGGGAGCTGTTTTTT.

V is TRBV13 and J is TRBJ1-5, with 8 bases lining up with TRBD1. This CDR3 contains 15 residues. Germline assignment: CDR1 PRHDT and CDR2 FYEKMQ (reference sequence). Germline trimming cut 0 bases from V and 4 bases from J; bases unmatched to any gene: 2. The CDR3 region has the DNA TGTGCCAGCAGCTTAGGCCAGGGGGCGAATCAGCCCCAGCATTTT. Translating gives CASSLGQGANQPQHF.